Following are 14 T cell receptor beta chains from one sample sequenced in a study of blood T cell repertoires in COVID-19. The data were produced by immunoSEQ multiplex PCR, yet TCRdb's version contains in-frame clones alone and is incomplete. The profile shows roughly 150,000 clones, roughly 84% of them singletons. Sequenced input: PBMCs or T cells enriched from blood (not recorded which). The receptors here all came from a man between 60 and 70 years old who had recovered from COVID-19.

This chain links TRBV9 with TRBJ2-6; the match to TRBD1 covers 9 bases. There are 17 residues in the CDR3. With V trimmed by 4 bases and J by 0 bases, 5 bases remained unmatched. The germline V gene has CDR1 SGDLS and CDR2 YYNGEE. CDR3 sequence (DNA): TGTGCCAGCAGCTTTAGGACAGGGGACTCTGGGGCCAACGTCCTGACTTTC. Its protein product is CASSFRTGDSGANVLTF.

The chain joins TRBV4-2 to TRBJ1-5; tentatively, D is TRBD1 (5 bases). The CDR3 is 16 residues long. The V and J ends lost 0 bases and 3 bases respectively, with 12 bases between them. CDR1 and CDR2 (germline): LGHNA, YNFKEQ. In DNA, the CDR3 is TGTGCCAGCAGCCAAGAGGGCAGGGTCGACAATCAGCCCCAGCATTTT. It codes for CASSQEGRVDNQPQHF.

J is TRBJ1-6 and V is TRBV2; D is possibly TRBD1 (6 bases). CDR1 and CDR2 (germline): SNHLY, FYNNEI. This CDR3 region has 13 residues. V was shortened by 9 bases and J by 5 bases, with 11 bases between the two germline ends. CDR3 sequence: CARGDNNNSPLHF. DNA for the CDR3: TGTGCCAGAGGGGACAATAATAATTCACCCCTCCACTTT.

The chain links TRBV7-2 to TRBJ2-6; 11 bases match TRBD1. V lost 7 bases, J lost 3 bases, and 8 bases stayed unmatched. This CDR3 is 17 amino acids long. Germline V CDR1 and CDR2: SGHTA, FQGNSA. The CDR3 is CASTIRDRGVGANVLTF. CDR3 sequence (DNA): TGTGCCAGCACAATCCGGGACAGGGGGGTTGGGGCCAACGTCCTGACTTTC.

The chain is built from TRBV3-1 (or the pseudogene TRBV3-2) and TRBJ1-3; no reliable D call. Between the trimmed V and J ends, which lost 5 bases and 3 bases, there was a span of 14 bases. Germline values: CDR1 LGHDT, CDR2 YNNKEL (reference sequence). This CDR3 is 15 amino acids long. CDR3 residues: CASSGRVSHGNTIYF. The CDR3 region has the DNA TGTGCCAGCAGCGGGAGGGTGTCGCATGGAAACACCATATATTTT.

The chain joins TRBV7-9 to TRBJ1-5, with a tentative D call TRBD1 (5 bases). The CDR3 is made up of 13 amino acids. V gave up 5 bases and J gave up 3 bases, with 8 bases separating them. The germline V gene encodes CDR1 SEHNR and CDR2 FQNEAQ (reference sequence). CDR3 in DNA: TGTGCCAGCAGCGGGACTAACAATCAGCCCCAGCATTTT. It codes for CASSGTNNQPQHF.

V is TRBV14 and J is TRBJ2-3; 8 positions match TRBD2. The CDR3 covers 15 residues. Germline CDR1 is SGHDN and CDR2 is FVKESK. V was pared by 0 bases and J by 8 bases, with 7 bases of the junction left unmatched. In DNA form, the CDR3 reads TGTGCCAGCAGCCAAGACCCTAGCGGGTGGGGTACGCAGTATTTT. As protein: CASSQDPSGWGTQYF.

The chain combines TRBV5-5 with TRBJ2-5; 9 positions match TRBD2. The ends lost 0 bases at V and 5 bases at J; junction bases unmatched: 8. The CDR3 runs 16 residues. Germline assignment: CDR1 SGHKS and CDR2 YYEKEE (reference sequence). CDR3: CASSLESGRWHETQYF. CDR3 sequence (DNA): TGTGCCAGCAGCTTGGAAAGCGGGAGGTGGCACGAGACCCAGTACTTC.

This sequence joins TRBV5-1 and TRBJ1-4, with 8 positions matching TRBD1. Germline trimming cut 2 bases from V and 7 bases from J; bases unmatched to any gene: 13. The germline CDR1 and CDR2 sequences are SGHRS and YFSETQ. The CDR3 is 17 residues long. CDR3 DNA sequence: TGCGCCAGCAGCTTTTTTACGCAGGGGGCGCGTTCTGAAAAACTGTTTTTT. Translated, it gives CASSFFTQGARSEKLFF. Filled out from reference TRBV5-1 and TRBJ1-4, the complete variable domain reads KAGVTQTPRYLIKTRGQQVTLSCSPISGHRSVSWYQQTPGQGLQFLFEYFSETQRNKGNFPGRFSGRQFSNSRSEMNVSTLELGDSALYLCASSFFTQGARSEKLFFGSGTQLSVL.

This clone appeared a single time. V usage is TRBV14 and J usage is TRBJ2-5, with D possibly being TRBD2 (6 bases). The germline CDR1 and CDR2 sequences are SGHDN and FVKESK. Trimming stripped 1 base from V and 5 bases from J, with 17 bases between. The CDR3 totals 16 residues. The chain's CDR3 is CASSQGGALHKETQYF. CDR3 nucleotides: TGTGCCAGCAGCCAAGGCGGGGCCCTGCACAAGGAGACCCAGTACTTC.

This sequence joins TRBV5-1 and TRBJ2-5; 7 bases agree with TRBD2. In germline, CDR1 is SGHRS, CDR2 YFSETQ. With 0 bases clipped from V and 0 bases from J, the junction kept 2 bases outside the gene matches. This CDR3 region has 15 residues. This CDR3 is CASSLASGNQETQYF. As DNA, the CDR3 is TGCGCCAGCAGCTTGGCTAGCGGAAACCAAGAGACCCAGTACTTC.

This clone has a handful of counts. The chain employs TRBV5-5 and TRBJ2-1, with TRBD1 matching 8 bases. Germline values: CDR1 SGHKS, CDR2 YYEKEE (reference sequence). Trimming removed 2 bases from V and 7 bases from J; junction bases left unmatched: 5. The CDR3 is 14 amino acids. DNA for the CDR3: TGTGCCAGCAGCTTCTGGACAGGGCTGAATGAGCAGTTCTTC. Amino acids: CASSFWTGLNEQFF.

The J gene is TRBJ2-7, the V gene TRBV5-1, with TRBD2 as a possible D gene (6 bases). Looked up from germline, CDR1 is SGHRS and CDR2 is YFSETQ. The ends were cut back, 4 bases at V and 5 bases at J, with 16 bases in the middle. This CDR3 contains 14 residues. CDR3 nucleotide sequence: TGCGCCAGCAGCCAGCCCGGAGGGGATGACGAGCAGTACTTC. It encodes CASSQPGGDDEQYF.

The chain has TRBV27 and TRBJ1-5; 8 bases fit TRBD1. The CDR3 is 14 amino acids. With 7 bases clipped from V and 2 bases from J, the junction kept 4 bases outside the gene matches. CDR1 MNHEY and CDR2 SMNVEV come from the germline V gene (reference sequence). The DNA for the CDR3 is TGTGCCAGCACCCAGACAGGGGGCAATCAGCCCCAGCATTTT. This gives the protein CASTQTGGNQPQHF.